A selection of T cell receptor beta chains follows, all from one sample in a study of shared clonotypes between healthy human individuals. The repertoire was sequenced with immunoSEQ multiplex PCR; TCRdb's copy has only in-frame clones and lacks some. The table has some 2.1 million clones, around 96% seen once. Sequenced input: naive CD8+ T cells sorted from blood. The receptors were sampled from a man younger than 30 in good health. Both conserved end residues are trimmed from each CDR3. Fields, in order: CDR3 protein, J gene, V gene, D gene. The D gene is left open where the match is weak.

ASSYSTGTEAF	TRBJ1-1	TRBV7-9	-
ASSVAGTPQETQY	TRBJ2-5	TRBV9	-
ASVWGWGTDTQY	TRBJ2-3	TRBV12-5	-
AISESRASSTDTQY	TRBJ2-3	TRBV10-3	-
ASSSTSGETQY	TRBJ2-5	TRBV7-9	TRBD2
ASSPRRGTAYEQY	TRBJ2-7	TRBV18	TRBD1
ASSSLAGEDGELF	TRBJ2-2	TRBV7-6	TRBD2
ASSQEAPGALGDTQY	TRBJ2-3	TRBV4-1	-
ASSYLGEAF	TRBJ1-1	TRBV6-5	-
ASSQYRGNQPQH	TRBJ1-5	TRBV6-1	-
ASRRVPDLNTEAF	TRBJ1-1	TRBV6-1	-
SVEDPAGQAPNGELF	TRBJ2-2	TRBV29-1	TRBD2
ASSQVGTEAF	TRBJ1-1	TRBV4-1	-
AWSLTGGHEQY	TRBJ2-7	TRBV30	TRBD1
ASSLMIGNTEAF	TRBJ1-1	TRBV11-2	-
ASSVPEKMTENKAP	TRBJ2-3	TRBV9	-
SVAQEYGYT	TRBJ1-2	TRBV29-1	-
ASSAYLGVDTQY	TRBJ2-3	TRBV9	-
ASSQDEESSYNEQF	TRBJ2-1	TRBV4-1	-
SVEDEKGYEQY	TRBJ2-7	TRBV29-1	-
ASSQAQGGSVEQF	TRBJ2-1	TRBV4-3	-
ASSIRTGGDYEQY	TRBJ2-7	TRBV4-2	-
ASSVGDNEQF	TRBJ2-1	TRBV9	-
ASSSGGTIISGNTIY	TRBJ1-3	TRBV11-2	-
ASSPGTGFYGYT	TRBJ1-2	TRBV27	TRBD1
ASMGGTGPQH	TRBJ1-5	TRBV2	TRBD1
AWSGRGEGHEQF	TRBJ2-1	TRBV30	-
ASSLGSGGPLDTQY	TRBJ2-3	TRBV7-2	TRBD2
ATSRDGWGGPYEQY	TRBJ2-7	TRBV15	-
ASSSLEEDTDTQY	TRBJ2-3	TRBV27	-
ASSLTGGNYNEQF	TRBJ2-1	TRBV6-5	TRBD1
ASSQERDRAGTF	TRBJ1-1	TRBV4-3	TRBD1
AWSVVDREANVLT	TRBJ2-6	TRBV30	-
ASSSGWSNQPQH	TRBJ1-5	TRBV19	-
ASSPGTSGSGGQF	TRBJ2-1	TRBV27	TRBD2
ASSSGEAMGQY	TRBJ2-7	TRBV7-6	-
ASSLDLNTEAF	TRBJ1-1	TRBV7-9	-
ASSLSRTSGFNEQF	TRBJ2-1	TRBV11-2	TRBD2
ASSRGTGGHEQY	TRBJ2-7	TRBV27	TRBD1
ASETGADTGELF	TRBJ2-2	TRBV28	-
ASSLAPFGTSNQPQH	TRBJ1-5	TRBV7-6	-
ASSSGPGTGGVNEQF	TRBJ2-1	TRBV27	TRBD1
AWSGASEGERNYGYT	TRBJ1-2	TRBV30	-
ASSALDSETGVSNQPQH	TRBJ1-5	TRBV6-1	TRBD1
ASSLETDPYNEQF	TRBJ2-1	TRBV7-9	-
ASSSPGQGTNEQF	TRBJ2-1	TRBV6-6	TRBD1
ASSPPPPAYEQY	TRBJ2-7	TRBV5-4	-
ASSPDRGEENGYT	TRBJ1-2	TRBV6-5	TRBD1
ATQTGPYEQY	TRBJ2-7	TRBV6-1	TRBD1
ASSQLEPAPDTQY	TRBJ2-3	TRBV4-1	-
AISEGNHAGGSYEQY	TRBJ2-7	TRBV10-3	TRBD2
ASSLDSDNSPLH	TRBJ1-6	TRBV6-5	-
ASSFGQGFIQY	TRBJ2-4	TRBV27	TRBD1
ASSSVQGNYNEQF	TRBJ2-1	TRBV7-9	-
ASSLLGDRYEQY	TRBJ2-7	TRBV27	-
ASSQAPGGNTEAF	TRBJ1-1	TRBV4-1	-
ASSIGQGRETQY	TRBJ2-5	TRBV19	TRBD1
ASTLRRDQETQY	TRBJ2-5	TRBV6-6	-